What follows are 9 T cell receptor beta chains derived from one specimen sequenced in a study of blood T cell repertoires in COVID-19. Clones were sequenced by immunoSEQ multiplex PCR, and TCRdb holds only the in-frame ones, with some missing. The table includes 200,000 to 250,000 clones, 88% detected once. The sample was PBMCs or T cells enriched from blood (not recorded which). Every receptor here comes from a woman between 50 and 59 years old with acute COVID-19.

This sequence joins TRBV2 and TRBJ1-2; D not certain. Germline CDR1 reads SNHLY; CDR2 reads FYNNEI. The CDR3 has 15 amino acids. With 0 bases removed from V and 3 bases from J, the gap between germline ends came to 11 bases. CDR3 sequence reads: CASSEAPGIDYGYTF. Written as DNA, the CDR3 is TGTGCCAGCAGTGAAGCGCCGGGTATTGACTATGGCTACACCTTC.

The chain couples TRBV19 to TRBJ2-4; D is undetermined. The germline V gene has CDR1 LNHDA and CDR2 SQIVND (reference sequence). This CDR3 is built from 15 residues. The germline V and J ends were trimmed by 11 bases and 0 bases, with 17 bases remaining between them. CDR3 DNA: TGTGCCGATCGAATTGAGTACTTAGCCAAAAACATTCAGTACTTC. It translates to CADRIEYLAKNIQYF.

This chain connects TRBV5-1 to TRBJ2-7; TRBD2 aligns across 11 bases. The V and J ends lost 5 bases and 3 bases, in that order; junction bases with no gene match: 4. Per the germline V gene, CDR1 is SGHRS and CDR2 is YFSETQ. The CDR3 is made up of 14 amino acids. The CDR3 loop is CASRGGLADYEQYF. CDR3 DNA sequence: TGCGCCAGCAGGGGGGGACTAGCGGACTACGAGCAGTACTTC. Drawing the rest from reference TRBV5-1 and TRBJ2-7, the complete variable domain is KAGVTQTPRYLIKTRGQQVTLSCSPISGHRSVSWYQQTPGQGLQFLFEYFSETQRNKGNFPGRFSGRQFSNSRSEMNVSTLELGDSALYLCASRGGLADYEQYFGPGTRLTVT.

Only a few counts were recorded for this clone. This sequence joins TRBV10-3 and TRBJ2-7; 7 nucleotides match TRBD1. The germline V gene encodes CDR1 ENHRY and CDR2 SYGVKD. This CDR3 region has 13 residues. Trimming cost V 4 bases and J 3 bases; bases outside gene matches: 3. The CDR3 spells CAISGAGGYEQYF. CDR3 DNA: TGTGCCATCAGTGGGGCAGGGGGCTACGAGCAGTACTTC.

Only a few counts were recorded for this clone. J is TRBJ2-1 and V is TRBV5-1; 11 bases line up with TRBD2. Germline assignment: CDR1 SGHRS and CDR2 YFSETQ. This CDR3 contains 19 residues. With V trimmed by 3 bases and J by 0 bases, 11 bases remained unmatched. The CDR3 reads CASSSTGTSGSSSYNEQFF. In nucleotides, the CDR3 is TGCGCCAGCAGCTCCACCGGGACTAGCGGATCAAGCTCCTACAATGAGCAGTTCTTC.

The chain couples TRBV25-1 to TRBJ2-1, with D perhaps TRBD2 (7 bases). The CDR3 is made up of 13 amino acids. Germline CDR1 and CDR2: MGHDK and SYGVNS. V dropped 3 bases and J dropped 8 bases, with 11 bases sitting between them. In DNA, the CDR3 is TGTGCCAGCAGTGAGGGGGGGGCCTATGAGCAGTTCTTC. Amino acids: CASSEGGAYEQFF.

The chain has TRBV6-2 or TRBV6-3 and TRBJ1-4; D ambiguous. The germline gives CDR1 MNHEY, CDR2 SVGEGT. This CDR3 contains 11 residues. Between the trimmed V and J ends, which lost 5 bases and 5 bases, there was a span of 3 bases. Written as DNA, the CDR3 is TGTGCCAGCAGTCGGAATGAAAAACTGTTTTTT. This codes for CASSRNEKLFF.

This clone was detected many times. The chain employs TRBV19 and TRBJ1-2; D call uncertain. V lost 1 base and J 6 bases, leaving 9 bases between the germline ends. The V gene's germline CDR1 is LNHDA and CDR2 SQIVND (reference sequence). This CDR3 spans 13 amino acids. The CDR3 region is CASSIVLRNGYTF. The CDR3, as DNA: TGTGCCAGTAGTATAGTGCTCAGGAATGGCTACACCTTC.

This chain joins TRBV10-3 and TRBJ2-1; TRBD2 is a possible D gene (5 bases). Germline V CDR1 and CDR2: ENHRY, SYGVKD. This CDR3 has 16 amino acids. V was pared by 3 bases and J by 2 bases, with 14 bases between. The CDR3 nucleotides read TGTGCCATCAGTGACGGGGTAGGCGGGCCCTACAATGAGCAGTTCTTC. Translating it yields CAISDGVGGPYNEQFF.